The clone carrying this TCR beta chain was observed a few times. The data were taken from a study of blood T cell repertoires in COVID-19. Study details: From T cells, B-cell-depleted T cells, or PBMCs came the material, which was cDNA or gDNA.

The data were produced by immunoSEQ multiplex PCR, yet TCRdb's version contains in-frame clones alone and is incomplete. The data hold more than 200,000 clones, with more than 70% observed a single time. The CDR3 runs 16 residues. Looked up from germline, CDR1 is WSHSY and CDR2 is SAAADI. V dropped 4 bases and J dropped 0 bases, with 13 bases sitting between them. Material for sequencing was peripheral blood. The TCR originated in a woman aged 50 to 60 with acute or convalescent COVID-19. This sequence joins TRBV10-2 and TRBJ1-5; D possibly corresponds to TRBD1 (5 bases). The CDR3 nucleotides read TGCGCCAGCAGTGGGGGCGAGGAGACTAGCAATCAGCCCCAGCATTTT. Its protein is CASSGGEETSNQPQHF.